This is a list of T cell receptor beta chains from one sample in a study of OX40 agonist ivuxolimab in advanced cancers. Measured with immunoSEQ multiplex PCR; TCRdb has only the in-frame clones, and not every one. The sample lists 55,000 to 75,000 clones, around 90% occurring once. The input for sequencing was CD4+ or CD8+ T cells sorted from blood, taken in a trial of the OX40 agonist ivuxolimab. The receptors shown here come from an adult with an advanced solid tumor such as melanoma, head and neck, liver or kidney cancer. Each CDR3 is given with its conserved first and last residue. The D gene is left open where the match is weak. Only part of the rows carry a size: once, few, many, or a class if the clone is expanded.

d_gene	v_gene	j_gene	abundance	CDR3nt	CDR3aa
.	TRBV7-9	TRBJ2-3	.	TGTGCCACCCGTCTTAGCACAGATACGCAGTATTTT	CATRLSTDTQYF
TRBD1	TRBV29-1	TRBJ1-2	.	TGCAGCGTTGAACCAGGGGGTGACTATGGCTACACCTTC	CSVEPGGDYGYTF
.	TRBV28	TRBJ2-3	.	TGTGCCAGCAGTTCGCCCCCTTTCACAGATACGCAGTATTTT	CASSSPPFTDTQYF
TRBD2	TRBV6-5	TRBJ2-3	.	TGTGCCAGCAGTTGGGGACTAGCGGACACAGATACGCAGTATTTT	CASSWGLADTDTQYF
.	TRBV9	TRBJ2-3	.	TGTGCCAGCAGCCCCCCCAACACAGATACGCAGTATTTT	CASSPPNTDTQYF
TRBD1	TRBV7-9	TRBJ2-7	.	TGTGCCAGCAGCGGGGACAGCCTCTACGAGCAGTACTTC	CASSGDSLYEQYF
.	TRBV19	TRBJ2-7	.	TGTGCCAGTAGCGCCTTCGAGCTGCCGGGCGAGCAGTACTTC	CASSAFELPGEQYF
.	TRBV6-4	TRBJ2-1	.	TGTGCCAGCAGTGACCCTTTTCTTGTACCGGAGCAGTTCTTC	CASSDPFLVPEQFF
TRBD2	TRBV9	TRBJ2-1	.	TGTGCCAGCAGCGTAGCGGGAGGGGTTCATGAGCAGTTCTTC	CASSVAGGVHEQFF
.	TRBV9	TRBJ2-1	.	TGTGCCAGCAGCCCGGGGAGCCTCTACAATGAGCAGTTCTTC	CASSPGSLYNEQFF
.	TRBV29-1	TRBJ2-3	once	TGCAGCGTGCACTTTAATAGCGGAATGAACACAGATACGCAGTATTTT	CSVHFNSGMNTDTQYF
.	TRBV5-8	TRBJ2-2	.	TGTGCCAGCAGCTTAACATCGAACACCGGGGAGCTGTTTTTT	CASSLTSNTGELFF
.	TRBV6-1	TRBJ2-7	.	TGTGCCAGCAGTCCCCCCGGACAGACCTACGAGCAGTACTTC	CASSPPGQTYEQYF
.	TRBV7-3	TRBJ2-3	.	TGTGCCAGCAGCTTAACGGGTGCGGATACGCAGTATTTT	CASSLTGADTQYF
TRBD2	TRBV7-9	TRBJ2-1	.	TGTGCCAGCAGCTTAGGGATTAGCGGGAATGAGCAGTTCTTC	CASSLGISGNEQFF
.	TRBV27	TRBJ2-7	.	TGTGCCAGCAGCCCGGGTAGGATCTACGAGCAGTACTTC	CASSPGRIYEQYF
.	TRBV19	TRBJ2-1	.	TGTGCCAGTAGCCCAGGAGGGCAGTTAGGAGAGCAGTTCTTC	CASSPGGQLGEQFF
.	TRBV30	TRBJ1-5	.	TGTGCCTGGAGCTCTCTAAGGGGGGGCGGTGGACAGCCCCAGCATTTT	CAWSSLRGGGGQPQHF
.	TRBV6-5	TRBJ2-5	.	TGTGCCAGCAGTTACTCGAGGCGTAGCGGAGAGACCCAGTACTTC	CASSYSRRSGETQYF
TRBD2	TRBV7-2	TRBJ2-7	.	TGTGCCAGCAGCTTAATGACTAGCGGGATTAGCAAGGACGAGCAGTACTTC	CASSLMTSGISKDEQYF
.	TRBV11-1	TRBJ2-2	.	TGTGCCAGCAGCTTAGTATTACAGGAACGTCCCGGGGAGCTGTTTTTT	CASSLVLQERPGELFF
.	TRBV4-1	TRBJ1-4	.	TGCGCCAGCAGCCAAACGCCATCGGGAGGAATTAATGAAAAACTGTTTTTT	CASSQTPSGGINEKLFF
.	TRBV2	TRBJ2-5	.	TGTGCCAGCAGAATCTCCCCCCGGGACGGATGGGAGACCCAGTACTTC	CASRISPRDGWETQYF
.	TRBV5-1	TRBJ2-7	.	TGCGCCAGCAGCAGCACCGGGACGGCCTCCTACGAGCAGTACTTC	CASSSTGTASYEQYF
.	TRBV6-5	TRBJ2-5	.	TGTGCCAGCAGTTACTCGCGGTTCCAAGAGACCCAGTACTTC	CASSYSRFQETQYF
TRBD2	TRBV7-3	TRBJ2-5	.	TGTGCCAGCAGCCTCCGACTAGCGGGGGCTGTGGAGACCCAGTACTTC	CASSLRLAGAVETQYF
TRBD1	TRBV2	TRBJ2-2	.	TGTGCCATCCCACAGGGGGGCAATCCGAACACCGGGGAGCTGTTTTTT	CAIPQGGNPNTGELFF
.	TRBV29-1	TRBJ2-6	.	TGCAGCGTTGAAGACGGCGGGGCCAACGTCCTGACTTTC	CSVEDGGANVLTF
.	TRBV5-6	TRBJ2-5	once	TGTGCCAGCAGCTTGGCCTCCTTAGCCAAGGAGACCCAGTACTTC	CASSLASLAKETQYF
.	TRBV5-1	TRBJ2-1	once	TGCGCCAGCAGCTTGGCGGGGGCCGGCTCCTACAATGAGCAGTTCTTC	CASSLAGAGSYNEQFF
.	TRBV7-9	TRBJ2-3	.	TGTGCCAGCAGCCCACCCCCGGGCACAGATACGCAGTATTTT	CASSPPPGTDTQYF
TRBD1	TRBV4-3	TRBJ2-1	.	TGCGCCAGCAGCCAAAACCCTTCGGACAGGAGCTCCTACAATGAGCAGTTCTTC	CASSQNPSDRSSYNEQFF
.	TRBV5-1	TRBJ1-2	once	TGCGCCAGCAGCTTATACACAGCGGAGGGCTGCACCTTC	CASSLYTAEGCTF
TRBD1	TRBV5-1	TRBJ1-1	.	TGCGCCAGCAGCAAGGGACAGCTGAACACTGAAGCTTTCTTT	CASSKGQLNTEAFF
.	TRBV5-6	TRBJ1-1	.	TGTGCCAGCAGCTTCGGACGGGTCACTGAAGCTTTCTTT	CASSFGRVTEAFF
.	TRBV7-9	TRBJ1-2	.	TGTGCCAGCAGCTCATACCGTACCATGACCAACTATGGCTACACCTTC	CASSSYRTMTNYGYTF
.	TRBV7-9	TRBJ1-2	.	TGTGCCAGCAGCTTAGCAAGACAGTGGGATGACTATGGCTACACCTTC	CASSLARQWDDYGYTF